These T cell receptor beta chains were read from a single sample in a study of a mutant IDH1 vaccine in newly diagnosed glioma. Their antigens remain unidentified. Measured with immunoSEQ multiplex PCR; TCRdb has only the in-frame clones, and not every one. The table has roughly 74,000 clones, approximately 85% seen once. Sequencing used PBMCs, obtained from a glioma patient whose treatment included an IDH1 peptide vaccine. The receptors here all came from a man aged 30 to 45 with glioma. Some clones in this sample may be carry-over from other donors' samples. Each CDR3 is given with its conserved first and last residue. A D gene is named only where the DNA matches it firmly. Size is stated for part of the rows, as once, few or many counts, or as a class when the clone is expanded.

d_call	v_call	j_call	cdr3_length	clone_size	cdr3_nt	cdr3_aa
-	TRBV19	TRBJ1-6	13	-	TGTGCCAGTAGTATCGGTCGGAGTTCACCCCTCCACTTT	CASSIGRSSPLHF
TRBD2	TRBV7-9	TRBJ2-2	16	-	TGTGCCAGCAGCCTACTAGCGGGAGGGCCAATCGGGGAGCTGTTTTTT	CASSLLAGGPIGELFF
-	TRBV28	TRBJ1-5	15	-	TGTGCCAGCAGTGGAGGGGGGGAAGGGGATCAGCCCCAGCATTTT	CASSGGGEGDQPQHF
-	TRBV5-4	TRBJ1-4	15	-	TGTGCCAGCAGCTTCCGTTCGCGGGGTAATGAAAAACTGTTTTTT	CASSFRSRGNEKLFF
-	TRBV6-5	TRBJ1-1	14	-	TGTGCCAGCAGTTACAGCCAACTGGGCACTGAAGCTTTCTTT	CASSYSQLGTEAFF
-	TRBV2	TRBJ2-5	13	-	TGTGTCAACGCCCGGGGCCCAGGCGAGACCCAGTACTTC	CVNARGPGETQYF
TRBD2	TRBV6-1	TRBJ2-5	15	-	TGTGCCAGCAGTGAATTTGTAGCGGGAGCTCTAACCCAGTACTTC	CASSEFVAGALTQYF
-	TRBV6-1	TRBJ2-2	13	-	TGTGCCAGCAGAAAATTGAACACCGGGGAGCTGTTTTTT	CASRKLNTGELFF
-	TRBV5-1	TRBJ1-5	14	once	TGCGCCAGCAGCTTAGAGGGGGGTGACCAGCCCCAGCATTTT	CASSLEGGDQPQHF
-	TRBV15	TRBJ1-4	15	-	TGTGCCACCAGCAGAGAGGGGCAGGGACATGAAAAACTGTTTTTT	CATSREGQGHEKLFF
TRBD2	TRBV11-2	TRBJ2-2	19	-	TGTGCCAGCAGCCCCCGACTAGCGGGGGAGGATAGCAACACCGGGGAGCTGTTTTTT	CASSPRLAGEDSNTGELFF
TRBD1	TRBV19	TRBJ2-2	16	-	TGTGCCAGTAGTATAGGGGACAGGGAGGGAACCGGGGAGCTGTTTTTT	CASSIGDREGTGELFF
-	TRBV6-5	TRBJ1-3	14	-	TGTGCCAGCAGTTTGACGGGACCTGGAAACACCATATATTTT	CASSLTGPGNTIYF
TRBD2	TRBV28	TRBJ2-7	15	-	TGTGCCAGCAGCCTCGAACTAGCGGGGTACTACGAGCAGTACTTC	CASSLELAGYYEQYF